These T cell receptor beta chains were read from a single sample in a study of T cell responses to AZD1222 COVID-19 vaccine. The repertoire was sequenced with immunoSEQ multiplex PCR; TCRdb's copy has only in-frame clones and lacks some. The sample has 65,000 to 75,000 clones, around four fifths seen once; the top ten hold 21%. This specimen consisted of peripheral blood, obtained on day 0 of AZD1222 vaccination. These receptor sequences come from an adult in good health. The CDR3 runs from the conserved cysteine through the conserved F or W. Each record gives: J gene, V gene, D gene, clone size, CDR3 DNA, CDR3 protein. The D gene is left open where the match is weak. The size entry is marked missing in some rows and otherwise reads once, few, many or a size class.

TRBJ1-1,TRBV7-9,TRBD1,-,TGTGCCAGCAGCCCCTCCTCGGGACAGGAGAACACTGAAGCTTTCTTT,CASSPSSGQENTEAFF
TRBJ2-5,TRBV28,TRBD2,-,TGTGCCAGCAGTCTACAAACTAGCGGGAGAAAGACCCAGTACTTC,CASSLQTSGRKTQYF
TRBJ2-5,TRBV28,-,-,TGTGCCAGCAGTTTAGCAGCGGGGACCCAGTACTTC,CASSLAAGTQYF
TRBJ2-1,TRBV7-9,TRBD1,-,TGTGCCAGCAGCCAAGTAGGGACAGGGAAGGTGCAGTTCTTC,CASSQVGTGKVQFF
TRBJ2-7,TRBV20-1,-,once,TGCAGTGCTAAGCCCGGGTACGAGCAGTACTTC,CSAKPGYEQYF
TRBJ1-1,TRBV5-5,TRBD1,-,TGTGCCAGCAGCAACAGGGGGCTTGGCACTGAAGCTTTCTTT,CASSNRGLGTEAFF
TRBJ1-2,TRBV5-6,-,-,TGTGCCAGCAGCTTGGGCGCCCCGAGAGCTAACTATGGCTACACCTTC,CASSLGAPRANYGYTF
TRBJ1-1,TRBV18,TRBD1,-,TGTGCCAGCTCACGGTCGTTTACAGGGGCGGTCACTGAAGCTTTCTTT,CASSRSFTGAVTEAFF
TRBJ1-2,TRBV27,-,-,TGTGCCAGCAGCTCAGGGTATGGCTACACCTTC,CASSSGYGYTF
TRBJ1-6,TRBV30,-,-,TGTGCCTGGAGTGTACCCGGGGGTAATTCACCCCTCCACTTT,CAWSVPGGNSPLHF
TRBJ2-1,TRBV20-1,TRBD2,-,TGCAGTGCTAGTGGGACTAGCGGGAATTACAATGAGCAGTTCTTC,CSASGTSGNYNEQFF
TRBJ1-1,TRBV28,TRBD1,-,TGTGCCAGCATTAGACAGGGACGGACTGAAGCTTTCTTT,CASIRQGRTEAFF
TRBJ1-1,TRBV27,-,-,TGTGCCAGCAGTTCTGTCGCACCTAGCACTGAAGCTTTCTTT,CASSSVAPSTEAFF
TRBJ2-3,TRBV6-4,-,many,TGTGCCAGCAGTGACGAGGGGGGGCCACAAAATACGCAGTATTTT,CASSDEGGPQNTQYF
TRBJ2-7,TRBV20-1,-,-,TGCAGTGAATTGGTCGAGTACGAGCAGTACTTC,CSELVEYEQYF
TRBJ2-2,TRBV28,-,-,TGTGCCAGCAGTTTATTCGGGGAGCTGTTTTTT,CASSLFGELFF